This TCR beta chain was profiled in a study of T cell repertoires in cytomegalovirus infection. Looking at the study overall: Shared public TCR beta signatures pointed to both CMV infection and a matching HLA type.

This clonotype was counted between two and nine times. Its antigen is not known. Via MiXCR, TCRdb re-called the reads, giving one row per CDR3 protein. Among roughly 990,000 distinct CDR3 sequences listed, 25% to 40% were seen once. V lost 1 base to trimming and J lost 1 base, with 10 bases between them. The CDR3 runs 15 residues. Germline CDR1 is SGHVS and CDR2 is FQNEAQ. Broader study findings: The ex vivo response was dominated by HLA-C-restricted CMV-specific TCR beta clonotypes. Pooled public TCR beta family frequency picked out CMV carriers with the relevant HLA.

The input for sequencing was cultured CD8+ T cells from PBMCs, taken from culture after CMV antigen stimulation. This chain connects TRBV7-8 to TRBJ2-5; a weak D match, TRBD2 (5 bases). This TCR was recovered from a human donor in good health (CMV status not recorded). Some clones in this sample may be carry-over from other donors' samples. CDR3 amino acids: CASSLVTGFQETQYF. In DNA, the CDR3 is TGTGCCAGCAGCTTAGTGACGGGGTTCCAAGAGACCCAGTACTTC. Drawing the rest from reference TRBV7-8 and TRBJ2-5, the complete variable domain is GAGVSQSPRYKVAKRGQDVALRCDPISGHVSLFWYQQALGQGPEFLTYFQNEAQLDKSGLPSDRFFAERPEGSVSTLKIQRTQQEDSAVYLCASSLVTGFQETQYFGPGTRLLVL.